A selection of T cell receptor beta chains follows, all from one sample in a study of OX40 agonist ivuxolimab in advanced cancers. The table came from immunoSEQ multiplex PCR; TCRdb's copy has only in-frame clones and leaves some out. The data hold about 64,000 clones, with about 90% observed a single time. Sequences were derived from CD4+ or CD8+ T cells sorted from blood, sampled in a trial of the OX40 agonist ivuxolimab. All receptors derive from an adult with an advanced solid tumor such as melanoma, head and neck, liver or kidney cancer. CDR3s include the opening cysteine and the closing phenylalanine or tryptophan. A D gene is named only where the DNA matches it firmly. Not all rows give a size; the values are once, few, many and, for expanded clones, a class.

CDR3 DNA: TGTGCCACCAGCAGAGAGCCGGGGTTAACGCCCCAGCATTTT
CDR3 protein: CATSREPGLTPQHF
clone size: -
V gene: TRBV15
D gene: -
J gene: TRBJ1-5

CDR3 DNA: TGCGCCAGCAGCCCCCGAGGGAACTACGAGCAGTACTTC
CDR3 protein: CASSPRGNYEQYF
clone size: -
V gene: TRBV5-1
D gene: -
J gene: TRBJ2-7

CDR3 DNA: TGTGCCAGCAGCATAAGGGGTGGGGTATCTCACGAGCAGTACTTC
CDR3 protein: CASSIRGGVSHEQYF
clone size: -
V gene: TRBV11-2
D gene: -
J gene: TRBJ2-7

CDR3 DNA: TGTGCCAGCAGCTTACAGGGGGCTGAAGGCTACACCTTC
CDR3 protein: CASSLQGAEGYTF
clone size: -
V gene: TRBV7-9
D gene: TRBD1
J gene: TRBJ1-2

CDR3 DNA: TGTGCCAGCAGTGAGGAGGGGTTGGGCTATGGCTACACCTTC
CDR3 protein: CASSEEGLGYGYTF
clone size: -
V gene: TRBV6-1
D gene: -
J gene: TRBJ1-2

CDR3 DNA: TGTGCCAGTAGTATCGGGGTCGCGGGGGTCGGCAATCAGCCCCAGCATTTT
CDR3 protein: CASSIGVAGVGNQPQHF
clone size: -
V gene: TRBV19
D gene: -
J gene: TRBJ1-5

CDR3 DNA: TGTGCCAGCAGAGGGACTAGCGGGACCCATGAGCAGTTCTTC
CDR3 protein: CASRGTSGTHEQFF
clone size: -
V gene: TRBV25-1
D gene: TRBD2
J gene: TRBJ2-1

CDR3 DNA: TGTGCCAGCTCACCAGGTGTGGGCCCCTACAATGAGCAGTTCTTC
CDR3 protein: CASSPGVGPYNEQFF
clone size: -
V gene: TRBV18
D gene: -
J gene: TRBJ2-1

CDR3 DNA: TGCGCCAGCGGGACGGACAACACCTACGAGCAGTACTTC
CDR3 protein: CASGTDNTYEQYF
clone size: -
V gene: TRBV5-1
D gene: -
J gene: TRBJ2-7

CDR3 DNA: TGTGCCAGCAGTTACCGTTCCCCAGGGCCTCTGTTTTTT
CDR3 protein: CASSYRSPGPLFF
clone size: -
V gene: TRBV6-5
D gene: -
J gene: TRBJ1-4

CDR3 DNA: TGCGCCAGCAGCCAAGGCTCGCGGGAGGTCCACGAGCAGTACTTC
CDR3 protein: CASSQGSREVHEQYF
clone size: -
V gene: TRBV4-1
D gene: TRBD2
J gene: TRBJ2-7

CDR3 DNA: TGTGCCAGCAGCCAAAGGGGAGGGGCTCTCAATCAGCCCCAGCATTTT
CDR3 protein: CASSQRGGALNQPQHF
clone size: -
V gene: TRBV5-4
D gene: -
J gene: TRBJ1-5

CDR3 DNA: TGTGCCATCCGGGCAGAGAAGCAAGAGACCCAGTACTTC
CDR3 protein: CAIRAEKQETQYF
clone size: -
V gene: TRBV10-3
D gene: -
J gene: TRBJ2-5

CDR3 DNA: TGTGCCTGGAATGGGGCCAGTACTTTTCGCACAGATACGCAGTATTTT
CDR3 protein: CAWNGASTFRTDTQYF
clone size: -
V gene: TRBV30
D gene: -
J gene: TRBJ2-3

CDR3 DNA: TGTGCCAGCAGCTCAGGACAGGGCGGAGATACGCAGTATTTT
CDR3 protein: CASSSGQGGDTQYF
clone size: -
V gene: TRBV5-8
D gene: TRBD1
J gene: TRBJ2-3

CDR3 DNA: TGTGCCATCAGTGAGTCCAGGGACGGAGGCTACACCTTC
CDR3 protein: CAISESRDGGYTF
clone size: -
V gene: TRBV10-3
D gene: -
J gene: TRBJ1-2

CDR3 DNA: TGTGCCAGCTCACCCACGGGCCTTAACTATGGCTACACCTTC
CDR3 protein: CASSPTGLNYGYTF
clone size: -
V gene: TRBV18
D gene: -
J gene: TRBJ1-2

CDR3 DNA: TGTGCCAGTAGTCCGGTTATTGGGATGAACACTGAAGCTTTCTTT
CDR3 protein: CASSPVIGMNTEAFF
clone size: -
V gene: TRBV19
D gene: -
J gene: TRBJ1-1

CDR3 DNA: TGCGCCAGCAGCCCTTCCGGGACATCTGCTGGGGGCTACACCTTC
CDR3 protein: CASSPSGTSAGGYTF
clone size: -
V gene: TRBV5-1
D gene: -
J gene: TRBJ1-2

CDR3 DNA: TGTGCCAGCAGCTACAGACTAGCGAGTAATGAGCAGTTCTTC
CDR3 protein: CASSYRLASNEQFF
clone size: -
V gene: TRBV5-4
D gene: TRBD2
J gene: TRBJ2-1

CDR3 DNA: TGCAGCGTTGGGCTGGCAGGGAACACCGGGGAGCTGTTTTTT
CDR3 protein: CSVGLAGNTGELFF
clone size: -
V gene: TRBV29-1
D gene: -
J gene: TRBJ2-2

CDR3 DNA: TGTGCCAGCAGCTTCGGGGAGACCCAGTACTTC
CDR3 protein: CASSFGETQYF
clone size: -
V gene: TRBV11-2
D gene: -
J gene: TRBJ2-5

CDR3 DNA: TGTGCCAGCAGTTCCACTACACCCTACTCTGGAAACACCATATATTTT
CDR3 protein: CASSSTTPYSGNTIYF
clone size: -
V gene: TRBV6-5
D gene: -
J gene: TRBJ1-3

CDR3 DNA: TGCGCCAGCAGCCAACTGCAGGGGACAGGCTATGGCTACACCTTC
CDR3 protein: CASSQLQGTGYGYTF
clone size: many
V gene: TRBV4-1
D gene: TRBD1
J gene: TRBJ1-2

CDR3 DNA: TGTGCCAGCAGCCCCCGGACAGGTTTACAAGAGACCCAGTACTTC
CDR3 protein: CASSPRTGLQETQYF
clone size: -
V gene: TRBV9
D gene: TRBD1
J gene: TRBJ2-5

CDR3 DNA: TGTGCCAGCAGACAGGGTAACGGCAATCAGCCCCAGCATTTT
CDR3 protein: CASRQGNGNQPQHF
clone size: -
V gene: TRBV6-1
D gene: -
J gene: TRBJ1-5

CDR3 DNA: TGTGCCAGCAGCTTAGAGGCAGGGCCCTCCTACGAGCAGTACTTC
CDR3 protein: CASSLEAGPSYEQYF
clone size: once
V gene: TRBV11-3
D gene: -
J gene: TRBJ2-7